Following are 18 T cell receptor beta chains from one sample sequenced in a study of blood T cell repertoires in COVID-19. Measured with immunoSEQ multiplex PCR; TCRdb has only the in-frame clones, and not every one. The data show 300,000 to 400,000 clones, with 75% to 90% seen just once and roughly 6% held by the top ten. Sequenced input: peripheral blood. Source of these receptors: a woman aged 45-65 years with COVID-19, enrolled during active disease.

In its sample, this clone was seen once. The rearrangement links TRBV18 to TRBJ1-5; 8 bases are shared with TRBD1. The V gene end was trimmed by 2 bases and the J gene end by 6 bases; junction bases not matched to a gene: 6. Germline CDR1 KGHSH, CDR2 LQKENI. This CDR3 has 15 residues. CDR3 region: CASSPVQGAGQPQHF. CDR3 nucleotides: TGTGCCAGCTCACCAGTCCAGGGGGCGGGTCAGCCCCAGCATTTT.

The table lists this clone with a count of one. The chain employs TRBV7-2 and TRBJ1-2, with 9 bases fitting TRBD1. The ends lost 3 bases at V and 4 bases at J; junction bases unmatched: 9. The germline V gene has CDR1 SGHTA and CDR2 FQGNSA. This CDR3 contains 16 residues. As DNA, the CDR3 is TGTGCCAGCAGCTTCCGGAGGACAGGGGAGGGCTATGGCTACACCTTC. Residues: CASSFRRTGEGYGYTF.

The CDR3 sequence: CATSDPTGQGEKLFF. CDR3 bases: TGTGCCACCAGTGATCCGACAGGCCAGGGGGAAAAACTGTTTTTT. The J gene is TRBJ1-4, the V gene TRBV24-1; TRBD1 is a possible D gene (6 bases). CDR1 and CDR2 (germline): KGHDR, SFDVKD. The CDR3 totals 15 residues. The ends were cut back, 3 bases at V and 8 bases at J, with 15 bases in the middle.

This clone was counted between two and nine times. V gene TRBV5-1 combines with J gene TRBJ2-7; D is perhaps TRBD2 (5 bases). Trimming left V 4 bases short and J 5 bases short, with 10 bases between. Germline V lookup: CDR1 SGHRS, CDR2 YFSETQ. This CDR3 is built from 12 residues. The CDR3 region is CASSLPGNEQYF. The CDR3 region has the DNA TGCGCCAGCAGCCTACCGGGGAACGAGCAGTACTTC.

This clone was seen just once. J is TRBJ2-7 and V is TRBV4-1, with TRBD2 matching 10 bases. The germline V gene has CDR1 MGHRA and CDR2 YSYEKL. The CDR3 is made up of 14 amino acids. Trimming took 1 base from V and 3 from J; bases not matched to a gene: 0. The CDR3 region is CASSQGTSGYEQYF. In DNA form, the CDR3 reads TGCGCCAGCAGCCAAGGGACTAGCGGCTACGAGCAGTACTTC.

This rearrangement joins TRBV7-2 to TRBJ2-2; 10 bases line up with TRBD1. The germline CDR1 and CDR2 sequences are SGHTA and FQGNSA. V gave up 5 bases and J gave up 7 bases; unmatched junction bases: 7. The CDR3 covers 15 residues. CDR3 protein: CASSPSTGGHGELFF. CDR3 in DNA: TGTGCCAGCAGCCCCTCGACAGGGGGCCACGGGGAGCTGTTTTTT.

This clone turned up a few times. This chain uses TRBV5-6 with TRBJ2-7; possible D gene TRBD2, 5 bases. V was clipped by 0 bases and J by 2 bases, with 15 bases between them. CDR3 length: 16 amino acids. Looked up from germline, CDR1 is SGHDT and CDR2 is YYEEEE. As DNA, the CDR3 is TGTGCCAGCAGCTTGGCCGGCGGGTCGAGGACCTACGAGCAGTACTTC. It specifies CASSLAGGSRTYEQYF.

The rearrangement uses TRBV7-2 and TRBJ1-2; no firm D call. CDR3 length: 14 amino acids. With 6 bases removed from V and 2 bases from J, the gap between germline ends came to 13 bases. Germline CDR1 SGHTA, CDR2 FQGNSA. This CDR3 reads CASRARTGNYGYTF. CDR3 sequence (DNA): TGTGCCAGCAGAGCCCGGACGGGGAACTATGGCTACACCTTC. The entire variable domain, with the rest obtained from reference TRBV7-2 and TRBJ1-2, is as follows: GAGVSQSPSNKVTEKGKDVELRCDPISGHTALYWYRQSLGQGLEFLIYFQGNSAPDKSGLPSDRFSAERTGGSVSTLTIQRTQQEDSAVYLCASRARTGNYGYTFGSGTRLTVV.

This clone has only one observation. The chain employs TRBV20-1 and TRBJ1-3; tentatively, D is TRBD1 (5 bases). V was pared by 3 bases and J by 3 bases, with 12 bases between. The V gene's germline CDR1 is DFQATT and CDR2 SNEGSKA (reference sequence). This CDR3 comprises 14 residues. DNA of the CDR3: TGCAGTGCTAGTGGGGTCAGGGTTGGAAACACCATATATTTT. Translating gives CSASGVRVGNTIYF.

The rearrangement links TRBV12-3 or TRBV12-4 to TRBJ1-1; 7 nucleotides align to TRBD1. V shed 3 bases, J shed 14 bases, and the junction held 6 bases outside the gene matches. The length of the CDR3 is 11 residues. CDR3 sequence reads: CASSFGTDYFF. In DNA form, the CDR3 reads TGTGCCAGCAGTTTCGGGACAGACTACTTCTTT.

The rearrangement links TRBV6-6 to TRBJ1-1; tentative D call: TRBD1 (5 bases). Germline loops: CDR1 MNHNY, CDR2 SVGAGI (reference sequence). The CDR3 runs 12 residues. V gave up 8 bases and J gave up 1 base, with 8 bases separating them. The CDR3 coding sequence is TGTGCCAGCGAGCAGGGGAACACTGAAGCTTTCTTT. Its protein product is CASEQGNTEAFF.

The chain links TRBV5-4 to TRBJ2-5, with TRBD2 matching 7 bases. Trimming removed 4 bases from V and 4 bases from J; junction bases left unmatched: 10. CDR1 and CDR2 (germline): SGHNT, YYREEE (reference sequence). This CDR3 is built from 15 residues. In DNA form, the CDR3 reads TGTGCCAGCAGCCGGACTAGTGGGTTAGGAGAGACCCAGTACTTC. It is translated as CASSRTSGLGETQYF.

The chain uses TRBV5-4 and TRBJ1-1; perhaps TRBD1 as D (5 bases). V dropped 0 bases and J dropped 2 bases, with 11 bases sitting between them. The germline gives CDR1 SGHNT, CDR2 YYREEE (reference sequence). The CDR3 is 15 residues long. This chain's CDR3 is CASSLAQGTNTEAFF. The CDR3, as DNA: TGTGCCAGCAGCTTGGCTCAGGGAACCAACACTGAAGCTTTCTTT.

This clone has a handful of counts. The chain uses TRBV6-5 and TRBJ1-2, with 7 bases lining up with TRBD1. CDR3 length: 15 amino acids. Germline V lookup: CDR1 MNHEY, CDR2 SVGAGI. The V segment lost 5 bases and the J segment 6 bases; nucleotides outside the gene matches: 12. This CDR3 is CASSRLRTGQNGYTF. The CDR3 DNA is TGTGCCAGCAGTCGACTTCGGACAGGACAGAATGGCTACACCTTC.

There are a few counts of this clone. This chain connects TRBV9 to TRBJ1-4; the match to TRBD1 covers 7 bases. V lost 4 bases to trimming and J lost 0 bases; unmatched junction nucleotides: 0. This CDR3 spans 14 amino acids. The germline V gene encodes CDR1 SGDLS and CDR2 YYNGEE. The chain's CDR3 is CASSTGATNEKLFF. The CDR3 DNA reads TGTGCCAGCAGCACAGGGGCAACTAATGAAAAACTGTTTTTT.

The chain couples TRBV10-3 to TRBJ1-4; possible D gene TRBD1, 5 bases. This CDR3 is 15 amino acids long. Germline values: CDR1 ENHRY, CDR2 SYGVKD. V shed 3 bases and J shed 3 bases, with 11 bases lying between them. In DNA form, the CDR3 reads TGTGCCATCAGTGATTCGGGGGTAGCTAATGAAAAACTGTTTTTT. It specifies CAISDSGVANEKLFF.

A note on this clone: This CDR3 is also generated by other DNA sequences in the sample. This chain joins TRBV5-1 and TRBJ2-5; TRBD2 is a possible D gene (6 bases). V was cut by 5 bases and J by 1 base, with 12 bases left in between. The CDR3 runs 14 residues. Germline-derived CDR1 and CDR2 are SGHRS and YFSETQ. In DNA form, the CDR3 reads TGCGCCAGCAGTTACGCCGGGGGCCAAGAGACCCAGTACTTC. Encoded protein: CASSYAGGQETQYF. Full variable domain (missing parts from reference TRBV5-1 and TRBJ2-5): KAGVTQTPRYLIKTRGQQVTLSCSPISGHRSVSWYQQTPGQGLQFLFEYFSETQRNKGNFPGRFSGRQFSNSRSEMNVSTLELGDSALYLCASSYAGGQETQYFGPGTRLLVL.

This chain joins TRBV5-1 and TRBJ1-2; TRBD1 matches 7 bases. V gave up 0 bases and J gave up 3 bases; unmatched junction bases: 17. This CDR3 has 19 residues. Looked up from germline, CDR1 is SGHRS and CDR2 is YFSETQ. The CDR3 loop reads CASSLGMTKGDSRYYGYTF. In DNA form, the CDR3 reads TGCGCCAGCAGCTTGGGGATGACCAAGGGGGACAGCCGCTACTATGGCTACACCTTC.